The 11 T cell receptor beta chains in this list originate from one sample, sequenced in a study of blood T cell repertoires in COVID-19. Some clones are missing from TCRdb's copy, which holds only in-frame ones; the method was immunoSEQ multiplex PCR. This sample has 150,000 or so clones, with around 88% found just once. Sequencing was done on a sample of peripheral blood. These TCRs come from a human donor in a cohort sampled during active COVID-19.

This clone was detected many times. The gene calls are TRBV5-4 and TRBJ2-7; D gene unclear. Trimming left V 2 bases short and J 2 bases short, with 8 bases between. This CDR3 is built from 13 residues. Germline V lookup: CDR1 SGHNT, CDR2 YYREEE (reference sequence). The CDR3 region has the DNA TGTGCCAGCAGCTTCCCCCCGGCCTACGAGCAGTACTTC. Translated: CASSFPPAYEQYF.

The chain recombines TRBV5-1 with TRBJ1-1, with 7 bases identical to TRBD1. The V gene's germline CDR1 is SGHRS and CDR2 YFSETQ. V lost 0 bases, J lost 2 bases, and 7 bases stayed unmatched. This CDR3 has 16 residues. CDR3 residues: CASSLALGTANTEAFF. CDR3 nucleotides: TGCGCCAGCAGCTTGGCCCTAGGGACAGCCAACACTGAAGCTTTCTTT.

This clone was recorded a few times. This rearrangement joins TRBV2 to TRBJ2-6; a weak D match, TRBD2 (5 bases). The germline V and J ends were trimmed by 4 bases and 2 bases, with 9 bases remaining between them. The CDR3 consists of 15 residues. Germline loops: CDR1 SNHLY, CDR2 FYNNEI. The CDR3 DNA follows: TGTGCCAGCAGTGCTGGGAGAGCTGGGGCCAACGTCCTGACTTTC. It translates to CASSAGRAGANVLTF.

This CDR3 reads CASSIGRWNEQFF. The CDR3 DNA reads TGTGCCAGTAGCATTGGGCGATGGAATGAGCAGTTCTTC. V and J are TRBV19 and TRBJ2-1; D is unclear. V was clipped by 6 bases and J by 7 bases, with 13 bases between them. Germline V gene lookup returns CDR1 LNHDA and CDR2 SQIVND (reference sequence). This CDR3 contains 13 residues.

Judged by abundance, this clone is medium-sized. V and J are TRBV20-1 and TRBJ2-2, with 8 bases lining up with TRBD2. After removal of 3 bases from V and 4 bases from J, the junction contained 10 bases not matched to a gene. This CDR3 region has 16 residues. Germline V gives CDR1 DFQATT, CDR2 SNEGSKA (reference sequence). CDR3 DNA: TGCAGTGCTAGTGGAGGAGCGGGAGCTACCACCGGGGAGCTGTTTTTT. Its protein product is CSASGGAGATTGELFF.

The V gene is TRBV7-2, the J gene TRBJ1-2, with 8 bases aligning to TRBD1. V lost 1 base to trimming and J lost 4 bases; unmatched junction nucleotides: 11. Germline-derived CDR1 and CDR2 are SGHTA and FQGNSA. The CDR3 sequence is 17 residues long. The chain's CDR3 is CASSLGGAGGAGYGYTF. The DNA for the CDR3 is TGTGCCAGCAGCTTAGGCGGCGCAGGGGGCGCTGGCTATGGCTACACCTTC.

The chain links TRBV28 to TRBJ1-1; possible D gene TRBD1, 6 bases. V was shortened by 6 bases and J by 5 bases, with 13 bases between the two germline ends. CDR1 is MDHEN and CDR2 is SYDVKM in the germline V gene. The CDR3 consists of 13 residues. DNA of the CDR3: TGTGCCAGCAGCGGAACAGGGCGGACTGAAGCTTTCTTT. Encoded protein: CASSGTGRTEAFF.

V and J are TRBV6-5 and TRBJ2-7, with TRBD2 as a possible D gene (7 bases). Germline values: CDR1 MNHEY, CDR2 SVGAGI. CDR3 length equals 13 residues. V was clipped by 5 bases and J by 4 bases, with 12 bases between them. This CDR3 is CASSRGRGYEQYF. The CDR3 nucleotides are TGTGCCAGCAGTCGGGGGAGGGGGTACGAGCAGTACTTC.

The J gene is TRBJ1-1, the V gene TRBV6-5, with 7 bases fitting TRBD1. In germline, CDR1 is MNHEY, CDR2 SVGAGI. This CDR3 is built from 14 residues. V lost 7 bases and J lost 4; bases outside the gene matches: 9. The CDR3 coding sequence is TGTGCCAGCAATCGAATAACAGGGGTCACTGAAGCTTTCTTT. It translates to CASNRITGVTEAFF.

The genes are TRBV28 and TRBJ1-1; 8 positions agree with TRBD1. V shed 6 bases and J 5 bases; nucleotides not matched to a gene: 2. The CDR3 contains 12 residues. Germline values: CDR1 MDHEN, CDR2 SYDVKM. Written as DNA, the CDR3 is TGTGCCAGCAGAACAGGGGGGACTGAAGCTTTCTTT. The encoded protein is CASRTGGTEAFF.

The rearrangement uses TRBV15 and TRBJ1-1, with D possibly TRBD1 on 6 matching bases. The CDR3 spans 15 residues. V shed 3 bases and J shed 0 bases, with 11 bases lying between them. The germline CDR1 and CDR2 sequences are LNHNV and YYDKDF (reference sequence). This CDR3 is CATSSSRTVNTEAFF. For the CDR3, the DNA is TGTGCCACCAGCAGTTCCCGGACAGTGAACACTGAAGCTTTCTTT.